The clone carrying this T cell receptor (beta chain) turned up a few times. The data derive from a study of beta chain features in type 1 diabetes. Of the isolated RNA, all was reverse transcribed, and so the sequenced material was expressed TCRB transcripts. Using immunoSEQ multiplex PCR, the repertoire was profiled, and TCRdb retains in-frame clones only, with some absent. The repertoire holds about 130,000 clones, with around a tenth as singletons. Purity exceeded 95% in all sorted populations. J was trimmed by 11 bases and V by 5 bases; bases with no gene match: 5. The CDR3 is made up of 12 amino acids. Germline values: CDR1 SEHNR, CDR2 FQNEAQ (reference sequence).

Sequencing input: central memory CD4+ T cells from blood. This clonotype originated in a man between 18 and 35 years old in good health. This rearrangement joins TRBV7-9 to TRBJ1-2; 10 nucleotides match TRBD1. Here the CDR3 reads CASSPGTGVYTF. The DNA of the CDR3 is TGTGCCAGCAGCCCCGGGACAGGGGTATACACCTTC.